This passage covers 16 T cell receptor beta chains from one sample sequenced in a study of molecular identifiers for immune sequencing clone quantification. TCRdb ran MiXCR on the PCR reads and lists one entry per CDR3 protein. The data contain tens of thousands of distinct CDR3 sequences, around 18% of them seen just once; the ten biggest clones take up about 6.6%. The material sequenced was naive CD8+ T cells from blood, with Jurkat cell RNA spiked in. Specified subset: FACS-sorted CD8+CD4-CCR7+CD45RA+ naive T cells. These receptors were taken from a human donor in good health. Some libraries in this study had Jurkat cell RNA spiked in.

CDR3 in DNA: TGCAGCGTTGTGGGGAGCGGGATAACCGGGGAGCTGTTTTTT. It is translated as CSVVGSGITGELFF. The chain employs TRBV29-1 and TRBJ2-2, with 7 bases that match TRBD2. The length of the CDR3 is 14 residues. Germline trimming cut 4 bases from V and 5 bases from J; bases unmatched to any gene: 7. The germline V gene encodes CDR1 SQVTM and CDR2 ANQGSEA.

This clonotype was seen repeatedly, ten times or more. The gene calls are TRBV11-3 and TRBJ2-5; D perhaps matches TRBD2 (6 bases). Trimming removed 2 bases at V and 2 bases at J, with 15 bases between. There are 16 residues in the CDR3. The germline CDR1 and CDR2 sequences are SGHNT and YENEEA. The CDR3 coding sequence is TGTGCCAGCAGCTTAAGACAACCGGGACTGCAAGAGACCCAGTACTTC. Translated, it gives CASSLRQPGLQETQYF.

This clonotype appeared many times. The chain carries TRBV9 and TRBJ2-1, with 8 bases that match TRBD2. Per the germline V gene, CDR1 is SGDLS and CDR2 is YYNGEE. V was clipped by 0 bases and J by 1 base; unmatched bases: 0. This CDR3 comprises 15 residues. The CDR3 region is CASSVGGGSYNEQFF. The CDR3 DNA is TGTGCCAGCAGCGTAGGCGGGGGGTCCTACAATGAGCAGTTCTTC.

Note on this clonotype: One base away lies a much larger clone, so this may be a sequencing read error. The chain has TRBV29-1 and TRBJ2-2; 8 bases fit TRBD1. CDR1 and CDR2 from the germline V gene are SQVTM and ANQGSEA. The CDR3 loop spans 12 amino acids. The CDR3 protein is CSVPGGTGELVF. The CDR3 DNA reads TGCAGCGTTCCAGGGGGCACCGGGGAGCTGGTTTTT.

This clonotype was seen many times. This sequence joins TRBV14 and TRBJ2-2, with TRBD1 as a possible D gene (6 bases). The CDR3 length is 17 residues. Trimming left V 0 bases short and J 6 bases short, with 17 bases between. From germline, CDR1 is SGHDN and CDR2 FVKESK. This CDR3 reads CASSQEVRTVDSGELFF. As DNA, the CDR3 is TGTGCCAGCAGCCAAGAAGTCAGGACAGTCGATTCCGGGGAGCTGTTTTTT.

This clonotype was counted at least ten times. The chain links TRBV12-3 or TRBV12-4 to TRBJ2-1; a weak D match, TRBD2 (5 bases). The CDR3 has 13 residues. Between the trimmed V and J ends, which lost 10 bases and 0 bases, there was a span of 10 bases. CDR3 sequence reads: CATYRGSYNEQFF. Written as DNA, the CDR3 is TGTGCCACCTACCGGGGCTCCTACAATGAGCAGTTCTTC.

This clonotype was detected a few times. V and J are TRBV7-9 and TRBJ2-1, with TRBD2 identical over 7 bases. The CDR3 extends over 13 amino acids. Germline V gives CDR1 SEHNR, CDR2 FQNEAQ (reference sequence). With 5 bases clipped from V and 8 bases from J, the junction kept 6 bases outside the gene matches. For the CDR3, the DNA is TGTGCCAGCAGCCCTGGGGGGGTGGATGAGCAGTTCTTC. Its protein is CASSPGGVDEQFF.

In its sample, this clonotype was seen many times. This sequence joins TRBV6-5 and TRBJ2-7; 7 bases agree with TRBD1. The CDR3 consists of 15 residues. Germline CDR1 MNHEY, CDR2 SVGAGI. Trimming at V came to 4 bases and at J to 3 bases, leaving 9 bases not matched to a gene. This CDR3 reads CASSSTGPRFYEQYF. In nucleotides, the CDR3 is TGTGCCAGCAGTTCGACAGGGCCCCGCTTCTACGAGCAGTACTTC.

The chain couples TRBV4-3 to TRBJ2-6; D is unclear. V shed 4 bases and J shed 0 bases, with 16 bases lying between them. This CDR3 has 18 amino acids. Germline values: CDR1 LGHNA, CDR2 YSLEER. CDR3: CASSRLAERSSGANVLTF. The CDR3 bases are TGCGCCAGCAGCCGGTTAGCAGAAAGGAGCTCTGGGGCCAACGTCCTGACTTTC.

The rearrangement links TRBV5-1 to TRBJ2-1, with 9 bases that match TRBD2. J lost 4 bases, V lost 0 bases, and 5 bases had no gene match. The CDR3 has 16 residues. Germline V gene lookup returns CDR1 SGHRS and CDR2 YFSETQ. CDR3 sequence: CASSLAGTSRYNEQFF. CDR3 sequence (DNA): TGCGCCAGCAGCTTGGCGGGGACTAGCCGATACAATGAGCAGTTCTTC.

In its sample, this clonotype was seen many times. The chain combines TRBV4-2 with TRBJ2-7; weak D call: TRBD2 (5 bases). The CDR3 covers 14 residues. In germline, CDR1 is LGHNA, CDR2 YNFKEQ. The V and J ends lost 5 bases and 3 bases respectively, with 14 bases between them. CDR3 bases: TGTGCCAGCAGCTCCCCGGAGAGCGGCTACGAGCAGTACTTC. Amino acids: CASSSPESGYEQYF.

Ten or more counts support this clonotype. The gene calls are TRBV7-9 and TRBJ2-1; TRBD2 agrees at 9 bases. Germline-derived CDR1 and CDR2 are SEHNR and FQNEAQ (reference sequence). The CDR3 has 16 amino acids. The V and J ends lost 1 base and 9 bases, in that order; junction bases with no gene match: 10. This CDR3 reads CASSLVGSGRGAEQFF. CDR3 DNA: TGTGCCAGCAGCTTAGTCGGTAGCGGGAGAGGGGCTGAGCAGTTCTTC.

This clonotype has more than one count but fewer than ten. The chain employs TRBV29-1 and TRBJ2-5; no clear D. The CDR3 is made up of 13 amino acids. V lost 7 bases and J lost 1, with 13 bases in between. Per the germline V gene, CDR1 is SQVTM and CDR2 is ANQGSEA. The CDR3 nucleotides are TGCAGCGCAGACTCCGGGCCCCAAGAGACCCAGTACTTC. Protein sequence: CSADSGPQETQYF. Full variable domain (rest looked up from reference TRBV29-1 and TRBJ2-5): SAVISQKPSRDICQRGTSLTIQCQVDSQVTMMFWYRQQPGQSLTLIATANQGSEATYESGFVIDKFPISRPNLTFSTLTVSNMSPEDSSIYLCSADSGPQETQYFGPGTRLLVL.

This clonotype was recorded many times. The chain is built from TRBV9 and TRBJ2-3; TRBD2 matches 7 bases. The CDR3 runs 15 residues. Germline values: CDR1 SGDLS, CDR2 YYNGEE. J was trimmed by 2 bases and V by 2 bases; bases with no gene match: 5. The CDR3 reads CASSVRRGDTDTQYF. CDR3 in DNA: TGTGCCAGCAGCGTCCGACGGGGGGACACAGATACGCAGTATTTT.

The sample holds many counts of this clonotype. V gene TRBV7-9 combines with J gene TRBJ1-6; tentatively, D is TRBD1 (5 bases). V was trimmed by 1 base and J by 8 bases, leaving 9 bases between them. The length of the CDR3 is 14 residues. CDR1 is SEHNR and CDR2 is FQNEAQ in the germline V gene (reference sequence). For the CDR3, the DNA is TGTGCCAGCAGCTTAGGGGACGGGTATTCACCCCTCCACTTT. Residues: CASSLGDGYSPLHF. Variable domain in full (rest from reference TRBV7-9 and TRBJ1-6): DTGVSQNPRHKITKRGQNVTFRCDPISEHNRLYWYRQTLGQGPEFLTYFQNEAQLEKSRLLSDRFSAERPKGSFSTLEIQRTEQGDSAMYLCASSLGDGYSPLHFGNGTRLTVT.

The rearrangement uses TRBV5-5 and TRBJ2-7, with D uncertain. The CDR3 runs to 13 residues. The V end was cut by 0 bases, the J end by 10 bases, with 14 bases between. The germline V gene has CDR1 SGHKS and CDR2 YYEKEE (reference sequence). In DNA form, the CDR3 reads TGTGCCAGCAGCTTGGATATCCGACGGCCACAGTACTTC. Amino acids: CASSLDIRRPQYF.